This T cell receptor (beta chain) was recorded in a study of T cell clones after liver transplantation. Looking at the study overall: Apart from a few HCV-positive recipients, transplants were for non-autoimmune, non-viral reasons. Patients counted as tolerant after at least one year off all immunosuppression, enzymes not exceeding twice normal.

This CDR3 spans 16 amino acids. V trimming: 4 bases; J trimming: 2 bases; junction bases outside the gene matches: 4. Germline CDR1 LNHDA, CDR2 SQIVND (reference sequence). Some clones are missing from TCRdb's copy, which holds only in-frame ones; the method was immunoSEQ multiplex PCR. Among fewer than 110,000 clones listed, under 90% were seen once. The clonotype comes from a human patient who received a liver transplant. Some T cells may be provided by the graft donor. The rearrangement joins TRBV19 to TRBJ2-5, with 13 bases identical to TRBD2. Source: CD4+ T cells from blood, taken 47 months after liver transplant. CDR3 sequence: CASSSGLAGAQETQYF. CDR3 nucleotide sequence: TGTGCCAGTAGTAGTGGACTAGCGGGGGCACAAGAGACCCAGTACTTC.